This TCR beta chain is from a study of blood T cells in healthy people across ages. CDR3 size: 13 residues. Per the germline V gene, CDR1 is SQVTM and CDR2 is ANQGSEA. Note on this clonotype: A read error may produce the germline difference seen at one junction end.

A second PCR, run for about 6 to 11 cycles, used a sample-barcoded 5' primer plus a J-beta primer mix. TCRdb passed the 5' RACE reads through MiXCR, listing each CDR3 protein once. The sample yields 1.8 million or so distinct CDR3 sequences, 39% seen once. This clonotype was sampled from a human donor in good health. Sequenced sample: blood. The J gene is TRBJ1-2, the V gene TRBV29-1; 8 bases line up with TRBD1. The CDR3 DNA reads TGCAGCGTAAGACCGACAGGGGACTATGACTACACCTTC. Amino acid sequence: CSVRPTGDYDYTF.